This T cell receptor (beta chain) was retrieved from a study of spatial heterogeneity in lung cancer. This clonotype was recorded many times. Described time point: sample taken at primary tumor resection. TCRdb recomputed calls from the 5' RACE reads with MiXCR, one row per CDR3 protein. This table has approximately 3,000 distinct CDR3 sequences, around 3.1% appearing once. The ends were cut back, 7 bases at V and 3 bases at J, with 18 bases in the middle. This CDR3 is 15 amino acids long. CDR1 LNHDA and CDR2 SQIVND come from the germline V gene (reference sequence). The TCR sequence derives from a female donor with early-stage non-small cell lung cancer. The sequencing used normal lung tissue next to the tumor, collected at surgery. The chain joins TRBV19 to TRBJ1-2; D possibly corresponds to TRBD1 (6 bases). The DNA for the CDR3 is TGTGCCAGTATCCCAGAGGGACATACCGACTATGGCTACACCTTC. Amino acid sequence: CASIPEGHTDYGYTF.